What follows describes a single T cell receptor (beta chain). What it binds is unknown. These data originate in a study of T cell responses to AZD1222 COVID-19 vaccine. Overall study findings and caveats: Targets within unmutated variant regions were reportedly found for nearly half of spike-specific TCRs.

Using immunoSEQ multiplex PCR, the repertoire was profiled, and TCRdb retains in-frame clones only, with some absent. The sample yields 130,000 to 150,000 clones, 91% seen once. J was trimmed by 7 bases and V by 6 bases; bases with no gene match: 13. The CDR3 has 17 residues. Germline-derived CDR1 and CDR2 are LNHDA and SQIVND (reference sequence). This TCR came from an adult in good health. V usage is TRBV19 and J usage is TRBJ1-6, with 9 bases matching TRBD1. The sequenced sample was peripheral blood, obtained on day 0 of AZD1222 vaccination. For the CDR3, the DNA is TGTGCCAGTAGGGGACCCAGACCGGGACAGGGAAATTCACCCCTCCACTTT. This encodes CASRGPRPGQGNSPLHF.